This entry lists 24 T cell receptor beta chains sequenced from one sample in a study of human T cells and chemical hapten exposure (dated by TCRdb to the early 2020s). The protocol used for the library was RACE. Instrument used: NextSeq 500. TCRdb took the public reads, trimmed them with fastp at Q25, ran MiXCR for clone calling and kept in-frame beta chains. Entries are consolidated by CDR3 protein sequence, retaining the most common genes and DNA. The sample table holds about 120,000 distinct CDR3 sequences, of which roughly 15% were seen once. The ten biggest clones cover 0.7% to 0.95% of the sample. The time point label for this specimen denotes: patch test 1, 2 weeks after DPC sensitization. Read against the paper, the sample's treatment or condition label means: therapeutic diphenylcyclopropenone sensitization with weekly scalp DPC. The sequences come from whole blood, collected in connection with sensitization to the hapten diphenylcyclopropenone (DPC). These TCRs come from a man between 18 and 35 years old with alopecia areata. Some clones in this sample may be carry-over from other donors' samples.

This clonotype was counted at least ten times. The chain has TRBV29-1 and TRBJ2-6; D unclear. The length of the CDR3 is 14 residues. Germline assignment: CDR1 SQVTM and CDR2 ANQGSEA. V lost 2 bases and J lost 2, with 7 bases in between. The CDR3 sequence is CSVELPAGANVLTF. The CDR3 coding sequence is TGCAGCGTTGAACTTCCTGCTGGGGCCAACGTCCTGACTTTC.

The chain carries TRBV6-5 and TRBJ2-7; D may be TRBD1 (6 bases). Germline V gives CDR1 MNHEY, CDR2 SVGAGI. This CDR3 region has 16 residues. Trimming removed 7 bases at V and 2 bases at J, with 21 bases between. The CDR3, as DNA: TGTGCCAGCAAAAAACAGGGCGTTGACATACCCTACGAGCAGTACTTC. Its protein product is CASKKQGVDIPYEQYF.

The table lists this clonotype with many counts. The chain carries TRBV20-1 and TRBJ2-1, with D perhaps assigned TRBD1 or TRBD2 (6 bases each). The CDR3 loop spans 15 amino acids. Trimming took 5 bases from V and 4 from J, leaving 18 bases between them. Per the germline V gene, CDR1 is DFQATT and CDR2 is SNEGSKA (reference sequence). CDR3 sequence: CSAPLGGSTYNEQFF. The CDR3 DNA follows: TGCAGTGCTCCCCTGGGGGGCAGCACTTACAATGAGCAGTTCTTC.

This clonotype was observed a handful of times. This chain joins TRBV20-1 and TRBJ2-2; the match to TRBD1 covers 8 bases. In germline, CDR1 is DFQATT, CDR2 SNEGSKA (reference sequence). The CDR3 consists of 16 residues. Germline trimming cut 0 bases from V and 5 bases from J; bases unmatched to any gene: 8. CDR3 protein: CSARDLQGAWTGELFF. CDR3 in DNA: TGCAGTGCTAGAGATCTGCAGGGGGCATGGACCGGGGAGCTGTTTTTT.

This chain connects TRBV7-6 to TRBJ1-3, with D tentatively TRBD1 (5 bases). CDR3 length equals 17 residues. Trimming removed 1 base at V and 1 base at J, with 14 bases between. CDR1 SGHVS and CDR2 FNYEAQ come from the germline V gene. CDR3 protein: CASSLERQGQSGNTIYF. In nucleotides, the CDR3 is TGTGCCAGCAGCTTAGAACGCCAGGGCCAGTCTGGAAACACCATATATTTT.

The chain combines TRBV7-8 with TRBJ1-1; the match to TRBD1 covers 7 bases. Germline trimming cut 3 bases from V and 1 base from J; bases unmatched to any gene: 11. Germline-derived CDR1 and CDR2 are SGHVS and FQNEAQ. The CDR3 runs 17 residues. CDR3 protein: CASSLGTGDIKNTEAFF. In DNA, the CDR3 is TGTGCCAGCAGCTTGGGCACAGGGGATATAAAGAACACTGAAGCTTTCTTT. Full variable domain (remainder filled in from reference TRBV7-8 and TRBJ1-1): GAGVSQSPRYKVAKRGQDVALRCDPISGHVSLFWYQQALGQGPEFLTYFQNEAQLDKSGLPSDRFFAERPEGSVSTLKIQRTQQEDSAVYLCASSLGTGDIKNTEAFFGQGTRLTVV.

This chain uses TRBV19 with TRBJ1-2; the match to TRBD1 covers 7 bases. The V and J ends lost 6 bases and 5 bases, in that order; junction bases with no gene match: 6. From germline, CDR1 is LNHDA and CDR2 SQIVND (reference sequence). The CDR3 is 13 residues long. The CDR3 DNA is TGTGCCAGTAGGACAGGGTTTACATATGGCTACACCTTC. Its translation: CASRTGFTYGYTF.

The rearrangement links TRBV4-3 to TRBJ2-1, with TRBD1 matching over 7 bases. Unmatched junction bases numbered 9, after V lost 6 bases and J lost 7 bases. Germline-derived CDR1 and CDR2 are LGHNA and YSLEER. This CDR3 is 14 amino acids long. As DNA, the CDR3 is TGCGCCAGCAGTTTCGGGACAGATGGGAATGAGCAGTTCTTC. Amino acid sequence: CASSFGTDGNEQFF.

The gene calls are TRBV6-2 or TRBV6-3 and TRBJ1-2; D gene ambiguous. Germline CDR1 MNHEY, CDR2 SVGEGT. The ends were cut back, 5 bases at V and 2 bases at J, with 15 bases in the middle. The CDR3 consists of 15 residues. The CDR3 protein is CASSAPPRFNYGYTF. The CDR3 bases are TGTGCCAGCAGTGCACCTCCCAGGTTCAACTATGGCTACACCTTC.

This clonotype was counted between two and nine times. CDR3 DNA sequence: TGTGCCAGCAGTTACTCAGGGACAGGGGTTTATGAGCAGTTCTTC. Protein: CASSYSGTGVYEQFF. V is TRBV6-2 or TRBV6-3 and J is TRBJ2-1, with TRBD1 matching over 10 bases. The CDR3 has 15 amino acids. The trim removed 0 bases at V and 8 bases at J, leaving 4 bases unmatched. Germline V gene sequence: CDR1 MNHEY, CDR2 SVGEGT.

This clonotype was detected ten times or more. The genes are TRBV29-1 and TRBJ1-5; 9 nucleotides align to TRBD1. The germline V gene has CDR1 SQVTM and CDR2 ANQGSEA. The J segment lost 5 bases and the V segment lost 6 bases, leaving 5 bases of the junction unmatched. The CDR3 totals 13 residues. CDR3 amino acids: CSVGTGSHQPQHF. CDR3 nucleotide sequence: TGCAGCGTGGGGACAGGGTCGCATCAGCCCCAGCATTTT.

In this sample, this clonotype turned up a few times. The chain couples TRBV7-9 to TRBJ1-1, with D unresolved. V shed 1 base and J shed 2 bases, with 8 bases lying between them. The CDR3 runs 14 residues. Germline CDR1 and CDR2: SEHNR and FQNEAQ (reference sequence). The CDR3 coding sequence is TGTGCCAGCAGCTTAGATCTGCTTAACACTGAAGCTTTCTTT. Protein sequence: CASSLDLLNTEAFF.

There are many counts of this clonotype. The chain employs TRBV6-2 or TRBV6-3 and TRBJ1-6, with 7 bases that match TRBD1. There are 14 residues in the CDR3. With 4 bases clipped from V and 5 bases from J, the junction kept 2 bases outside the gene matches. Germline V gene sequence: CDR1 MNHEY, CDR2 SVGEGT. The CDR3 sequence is CASSWDSNNSPLHF. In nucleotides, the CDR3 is TGTGCCAGCAGTTGGGACAGCAATAATTCACCCCTCCACTTT.

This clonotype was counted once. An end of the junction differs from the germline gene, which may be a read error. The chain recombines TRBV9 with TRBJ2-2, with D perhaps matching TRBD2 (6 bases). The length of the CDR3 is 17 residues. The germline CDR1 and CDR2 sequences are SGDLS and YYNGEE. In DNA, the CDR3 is TGTGCCAGCAGCCCCTCCGGCGGGGTCCCGAACACCGGGGAGCTGGTTTTT. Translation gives CASSPSGGVPNTGELVF.

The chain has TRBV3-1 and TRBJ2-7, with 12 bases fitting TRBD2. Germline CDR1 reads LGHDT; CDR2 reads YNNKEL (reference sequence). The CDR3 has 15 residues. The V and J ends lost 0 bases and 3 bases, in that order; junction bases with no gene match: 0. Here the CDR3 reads CASSQELAGGYEQYF. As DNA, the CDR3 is TGTGCCAGCAGCCAAGAACTAGCGGGGGGCTACGAGCAGTACTTC.

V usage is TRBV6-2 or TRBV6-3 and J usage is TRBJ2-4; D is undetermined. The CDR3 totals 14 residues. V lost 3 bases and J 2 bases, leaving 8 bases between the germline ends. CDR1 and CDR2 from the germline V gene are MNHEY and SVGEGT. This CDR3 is CASSYGVSKNIQYF. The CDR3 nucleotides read TGTGCCAGCAGTTATGGGGTTTCCAAAAACATTCAGTACTTC.

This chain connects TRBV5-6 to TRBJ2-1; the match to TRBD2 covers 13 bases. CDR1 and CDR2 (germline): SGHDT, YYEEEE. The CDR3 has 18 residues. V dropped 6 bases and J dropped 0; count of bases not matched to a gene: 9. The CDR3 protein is CASKRLAGGGSSYNEQFF. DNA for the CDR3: TGTGCCAGCAAACGACTAGCGGGGGGCGGAAGCTCCTACAATGAGCAGTTCTTC. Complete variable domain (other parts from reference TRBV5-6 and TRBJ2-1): DAGVTQSPTHLIKTRGQQVTLRCSPKSGHDTVSWYQQALGQGPQFIFQYYEEEERQRGNFPDRFSGHQFPNYSSELNVNALLLGDSALYLCASKRLAGGGSSYNEQFFGPGTRLTVL.

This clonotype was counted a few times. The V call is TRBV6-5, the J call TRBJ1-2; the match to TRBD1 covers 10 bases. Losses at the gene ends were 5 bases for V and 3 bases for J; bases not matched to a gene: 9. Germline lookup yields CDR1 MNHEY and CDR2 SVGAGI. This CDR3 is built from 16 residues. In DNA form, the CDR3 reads TGTGCCAGCAGTCCGGACAGGGGGTTTCTCTACTATGGCTACACCTTC. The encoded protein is CASSPDRGFLYYGYTF.

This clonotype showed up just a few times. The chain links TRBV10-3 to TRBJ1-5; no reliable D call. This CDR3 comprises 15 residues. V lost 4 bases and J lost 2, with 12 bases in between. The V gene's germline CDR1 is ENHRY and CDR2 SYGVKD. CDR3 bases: TGTGCCATCAGTGGGGTTTCGGAGGGCAATCAGCCCCAGCATTTT. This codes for CAISGVSEGNQPQHF.

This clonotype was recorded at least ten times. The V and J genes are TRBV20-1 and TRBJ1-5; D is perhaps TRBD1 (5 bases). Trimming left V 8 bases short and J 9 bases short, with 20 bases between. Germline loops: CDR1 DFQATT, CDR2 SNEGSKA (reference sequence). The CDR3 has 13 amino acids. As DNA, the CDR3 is TGCAGTCCGAAACTACAGGATCTAAGGCCCCAGCATTTT. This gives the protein CSPKLQDLRPQHF.

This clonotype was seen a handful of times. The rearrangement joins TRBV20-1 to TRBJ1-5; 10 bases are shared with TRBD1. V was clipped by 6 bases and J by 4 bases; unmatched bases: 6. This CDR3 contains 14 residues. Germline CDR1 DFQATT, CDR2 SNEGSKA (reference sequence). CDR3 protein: CSARRGQGNQPQHF. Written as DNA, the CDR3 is TGCAGTGCGAGGCGGGGACAGGGGAATCAGCCCCAGCATTTT.

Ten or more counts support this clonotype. The CDR3 region has the DNA TGTGCCAGCAGCTTAGCCAGCTCTCAATATGGCTACACCTTC. Translating it yields CASSLASSQYGYTF. The chain joins TRBV7-9 to TRBJ1-2; D remains ambiguous. V was clipped by 0 bases and J by 5 bases, with 10 bases between them. The CDR3 contains 14 residues. Germline V lookup: CDR1 SEHNR, CDR2 FQNEAQ (reference sequence).

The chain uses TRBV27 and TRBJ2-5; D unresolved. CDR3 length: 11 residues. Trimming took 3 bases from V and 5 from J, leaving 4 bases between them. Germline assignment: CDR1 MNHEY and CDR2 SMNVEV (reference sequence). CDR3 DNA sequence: TGTGCCAGCAGTTTTATGGAGACCCAGTACTTC. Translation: CASSFMETQYF.

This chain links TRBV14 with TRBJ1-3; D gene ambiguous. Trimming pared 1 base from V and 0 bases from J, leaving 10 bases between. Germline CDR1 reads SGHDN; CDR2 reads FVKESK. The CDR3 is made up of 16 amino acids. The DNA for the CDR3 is TGTGCCAGCAGCCAAGTACATGCTAGCTCTGGAAACACCATATATTTT. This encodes CASSQVHASSGNTIYF.